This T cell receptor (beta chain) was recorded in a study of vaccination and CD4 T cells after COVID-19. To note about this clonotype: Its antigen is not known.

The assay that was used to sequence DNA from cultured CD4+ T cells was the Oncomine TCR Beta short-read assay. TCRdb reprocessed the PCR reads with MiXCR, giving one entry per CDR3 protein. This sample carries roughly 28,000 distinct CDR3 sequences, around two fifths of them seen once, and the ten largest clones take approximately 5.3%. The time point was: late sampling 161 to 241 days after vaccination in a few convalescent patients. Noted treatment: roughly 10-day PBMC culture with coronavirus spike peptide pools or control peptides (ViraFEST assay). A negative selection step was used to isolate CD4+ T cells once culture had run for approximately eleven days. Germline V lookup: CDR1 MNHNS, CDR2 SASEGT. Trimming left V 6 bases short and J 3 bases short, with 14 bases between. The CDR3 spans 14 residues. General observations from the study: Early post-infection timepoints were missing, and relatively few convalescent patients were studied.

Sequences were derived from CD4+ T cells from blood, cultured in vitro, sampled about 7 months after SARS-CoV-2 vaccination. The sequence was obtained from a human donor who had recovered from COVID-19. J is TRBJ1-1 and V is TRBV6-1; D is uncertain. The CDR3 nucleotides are TGTGCCAGCAGAAGATTGGGCCTCGACACTGAAGCTTTCTTT. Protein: CASRRLGLDTEAFF.